The 23 T cell receptor beta chains below come from one sample, sequenced in a study of cytomegalovirus exposure and HLA in healthy donors. Primers: 60 Vbeta forward and 13 Jbeta reverse. Method: immunoSEQ multiplex PCR; TCRdb's copy keeps in-frame clones and lacks some. The sample shows under 150,000 clones, around four fifths of them seen only once. Material for sequencing was PBMCs. The receptors here all came from a boy younger than 10 in good health and CMV-seronegative.

CDR3 sequence reads: CATSLMGEVTDTQYF. The CDR3, as DNA: TGTGCCACCAGCTTAATGGGGGAGGTCACAGATACGCAGTATTTT. The V gene is TRBV15, the J gene TRBJ2-3, with D maybe TRBD2 (6 bases). The V gene's germline CDR1 is LNHNV and CDR2 YYDKDF (reference sequence). V lost 5 bases and J 2 bases, leaving 14 bases between the germline ends. The CDR3 loop spans 15 amino acids.

This clone was detected a few times. This chain uses TRBV10-1 with TRBJ2-7, with TRBD2 as a possible D gene (6 bases). The V gene's germline CDR1 is WNHNN and CDR2 SYGVQD (reference sequence). Deletions cut 2 bases from V and 6 bases from J, with 11 bases between. The CDR3 is 13 residues long. The CDR3 here is CASSEAGTGEQYF. As DNA, the CDR3 is TGCGCCAGCAGTGAGGCGGGAACCGGCGAGCAGTACTTC.

J is TRBJ1-1 and V is TRBV5-6; D gene unclear. The CDR3 sequence is 13 residues long. Germline CDR1 reads SGHDT; CDR2 reads YYEEEE. V gave up 10 bases and J gave up 6 bases, with 19 bases separating them. The CDR3 protein is CAAGSQFSSEAFF. The CDR3 DNA reads as TGTGCCGCCGGGTCTCAGTTTTCGTCTGAAGCTTTCTTT.

V is TRBV28 and J is TRBJ2-7; 10 positions agree with TRBD2. The CDR3 length is 14 residues. After removal of 4 bases from V and 3 bases from J, the junction contained 3 bases not matched to a gene. From germline, CDR1 is MDHEN and CDR2 SYDVKM. CDR3 in amino acids: CASSSAGGLYEQYF. The CDR3 nucleotides are TGTGCCAGCAGTTCAGCGGGAGGGCTCTACGAGCAGTACTTC.

The chain is built from TRBV7-2 and TRBJ1-5, with unresolved D. This CDR3 has 15 amino acids. Germline assignment: CDR1 SGHTA and CDR2 FQGNSA. V was cut by 1 base and J by 3 bases, with 10 bases left in between. CDR3 DNA sequence: TGTGCCAGCAGCTTAGAACGGAGACTCAATCAGCCCCAGCATTTT. It translates to CASSLERRLNQPQHF. Full variable domain (rest looked up from reference TRBV7-2 and TRBJ1-5): GAGVSQSPSNKVTEKGKDVELRCDPISGHTALYWYRQSLGQGLEFLIYFQGNSAPDKSGLPSDRFSAERTGGSVSTLTIQRTQQEDSAVYLCASSLERRLNQPQHFGDGTRLSIL.

The chain uses TRBV4-1 and TRBJ2-5; 7 positions match TRBD2. TRBJ2-7 explains the end of the DNA better; the J call may be wrong. Germline V gene lookup returns CDR1 MGHRA and CDR2 YSYEKL. This CDR3 contains 15 residues. This chain's CDR3 is CASSQGLRETHEQYF. CDR3 DNA: TGCGCCAGCAGCCAAGGTTTGCGGGAGACACACGAGCAGTACTTC.

This chain joins TRBV6-1 and TRBJ2-3; TRBD1 might be the D (5 bases). Germline CDR1 reads MNHNS; CDR2 reads SASEGT. This CDR3 has 16 amino acids. The germline V and J ends were trimmed by 2 bases and 5 bases, with 17 bases remaining between them. CDR3 sequence: CASSEIGQGPGDTQYF. The CDR3 DNA sequence: TGTGCCAGCAGTGAAATCGGTCAGGGTCCCGGAGATACGCAGTATTTT.

The gene calls are TRBV5-5 and TRBJ1-5; D unclear. The CDR3 covers 15 residues. Trimming pared 4 bases from V and 3 bases from J, leaving 14 bases between. In germline, CDR1 is SGHKS, CDR2 YYEKEE (reference sequence). CDR3 sequence: CASSPLGGNNQPQHF. The CDR3 DNA follows: TGTGCCAGCAGCCCGCTCGGAGGAAACAATCAGCCCCAGCATTTT.

This clone showed up just a few times. V gene TRBV11-2 combines with J gene TRBJ2-3, with a possible D match to TRBD2 (5 bases). Per germline, CDR1 SGHAT and CDR2 FQNNGV. The V and J ends lost 1 base and 0 bases respectively, with 11 bases between them. The CDR3 has 16 amino acids. The CDR3 DNA reads TGTGCCAGCAGCTTAGTGGGGAGATCTAGCACAGATACGCAGTATTTT. Residues: CASSLVGRSSTDTQYF.

The genes are TRBV7-3 and TRBJ2-5; tentatively, D is TRBD2 (6 bases). V was pared by 5 bases and J by 1 base, with 14 bases between. Germline lookup yields CDR1 SGHTA and CDR2 FQGTGA. The CDR3 is 15 amino acids. The CDR3 protein is CASSRGAGIQETQYF. DNA for the CDR3: TGTGCCAGCAGCAGGGGCGCGGGGATCCAAGAGACCCAGTACTTC.

The chain is built from TRBV5-4 and TRBJ2-1, with TRBD1 matching 8 bases. This CDR3 is built from 14 residues. Germline CDR1 is SGHNT and CDR2 is YYREEE (reference sequence). The V gene end was trimmed by 10 bases and the J gene end by 7 bases; junction bases not matched to a gene: 13. CDR3: CALRTGSFGNEQFF. The CDR3 region has the DNA TGTGCCCTCAGGACAGGGAGTTTTGGGAATGAGCAGTTCTTC.

This CDR3 is CASSPRRGQGAETQYF. The CDR3 DNA is TGTGCCAGCTCACCCCGGAGGGGACAGGGCGCAGAGACCCAGTACTTC. The chain has TRBV18 and TRBJ2-5, with 9 bases aligning to TRBD1. CDR1 KGHSH and CDR2 LQKENI come from the germline V gene. Unmatched junction bases numbered 9, after V lost 3 bases and J lost 4 bases. The CDR3 is made up of 16 amino acids.

This sequence joins TRBV4-2 and TRBJ2-7; the match to TRBD1 covers 10 bases. Germline V lookup: CDR1 LGHNA, CDR2 YNFKEQ. The CDR3 totals 15 residues. Trimming cost V 4 bases and J 5 bases; bases outside gene matches: 8. The CDR3 spells CASSPGQGIAHEQYF. The CDR3 bases are TGTGCCAGCAGCCCGGGACAGGGGATCGCCCACGAGCAGTACTTC.

Concerning this clone: The junction departs from the called germline gene at one end, perhaps through a read error. The chain has TRBV7-8 and TRBJ2-2; a weak D match, TRBD1 (5 bases). Germline V gives CDR1 SGHVS, CDR2 FQNEAQ. The CDR3 spans 21 residues. CDR3 DNA: TGTGCCAGCAGCCCAGGGTCACAGGTCTGGAATTCCCGGGCGAACGCCGGGGAGCTGTTTTTT. Translated, it gives CASSPGSQVWNSRANAGELFF.

This rearrangement joins TRBV10-1 to TRBJ2-2; 8 nucleotides agree with TRBD1. CDR1 WNHNN and CDR2 SYGVQD come from the germline V gene (reference sequence). This CDR3 has 13 amino acids. V dropped 5 bases and J dropped 6; count of bases not matched to a gene: 2. CDR3 sequence (DNA): TGCGCCAGCAGTCCGGACAGGGCCGGGGAGCTGTTTTTT. This encodes CASSPDRAGELFF.

The chain carries TRBV27 and TRBJ1-4; D remains ambiguous. V dropped 7 bases and J dropped 3 bases, with 15 bases sitting between them. The CDR3 loop spans 15 amino acids. Germline CDR1 and CDR2: MNHEY and SMNVEV (reference sequence). The CDR3 coding sequence is TGTGCCAGCACCACCGGGTGGTCTGCTAATGAAAAACTGTTTTTT. Amino acid sequence: CASTTGWSANEKLFF.

V is TRBV5-1 and J is TRBJ2-6; D not resolved. With 2 bases removed from V and 0 bases from J, the gap between germline ends came to 3 bases. Germline CDR1 and CDR2: SGHRS and YFSETQ. The CDR3 is made up of 14 amino acids. The CDR3: CASSFSSGANVLTF. DNA for the CDR3: TGCGCCAGCAGCTTTAGCTCTGGGGCCAACGTCCTGACTTTC.

The chain uses TRBV5-6 and TRBJ2-5, with 10 bases matching TRBD2. Per the germline V gene, CDR1 is SGHDT and CDR2 is YYEEEE. The CDR3 has 15 amino acids. The junction had 5 bases not matched to a gene; V was cut back by 5 bases and J by 1 base. CDR3 residues: CASRVSGGAQETQYF. CDR3 DNA sequence: TGTGCCAGCAGGGTGAGCGGGGGGGCCCAAGAGACCCAGTACTTC.

V gene TRBV10-3 combines with J gene TRBJ2-3, with 11 bases fitting TRBD2. With V trimmed by 5 bases and J by 3 bases, 7 bases remained unmatched. Germline CDR1 and CDR2: ENHRY and SYGVKD. The CDR3 has 16 residues. The DNA of the CDR3 is TGTGCCATCAGTAAACCGGGACTAGCGGCTACAGATACGCAGTATTTT. Residues: CAISKPGLAATDTQYF.

In the case of this clone: In this CDR3 the conserved last residue, phenylalanine or tryptophan, is missing, so a read error is likely. V usage is TRBV27 and J usage is TRBJ2-7, with D perhaps matching TRBD2 (5 bases). Trimming removed 6 bases from V and 0 bases from J, with 18 bases in between. CDR3 length equals 16 residues. Germline V gene lookup returns CDR1 MNHEY and CDR2 SMNVEV (reference sequence). Written as DNA, the CDR3 is TGTGCCAGCAGAGTAGAGGGAGCGGTGAGCTCCTACGAGCAGTACCTC. Its protein is CASRVEGAVSSYEQYL.

A few counts support this clone. The V and J genes are TRBV18 and TRBJ1-5; unclear D gene. Trimming left V 2 bases short and J 3 bases short, with 11 bases between. The CDR3 spans 15 residues. Germline assignment: CDR1 KGHSH and CDR2 LQKENI. CDR3 sequence: CASSPLSGANQPQHF. For the CDR3, the DNA is TGTGCCAGCTCACCATTATCCGGAGCCAATCAGCCCCAGCATTTT.

In this sample, this clone turned up once. V and J are TRBV30 and TRBJ1-5; D unresolved. Germline CDR1 is GTSNPN and CDR2 is SVGIG (reference sequence). CDR3 length: 13 amino acids. The ends were cut back, 0 bases at V and 7 bases at J, with 10 bases in the middle. CDR3 bases: TGTGCCTGGAGTGTACGTTATGAGCAGCCCCAGCATTTT. Amino acids: CAWSVRYEQPQHF.

In its sample, this clone was seen a few times. The rearrangement joins TRBV25-1 to TRBJ1-1; 9 bases agree with TRBD1. Looked up from germline, CDR1 is MGHDK and CDR2 is SYGVNS. J was trimmed by 6 bases and V by 3 bases; bases with no gene match: 8. The CDR3 length is 15 residues. The CDR3 here is CASSDPRTGESEAFF. The CDR3 DNA reads as TGTGCCAGCAGTGACCCCCGGACAGGGGAATCTGAAGCTTTCTTT.